The 26 T cell receptor beta chains listed next were all sequenced from one sample in a study of CD8 T cells in Susac syndrome. The RNA input was roughly 0.45 to 1 ug, and it was reverse transcribed with random hexamers. TCRdb re-analysed the immunoSEQ multiplex PCR reads in MiXCR, keeping a single row per CDR3 protein. The table shows some 100,000 distinct CDR3 sequences, with 93% occurring only once. Sequenced material: CD4+ T cells from PBMCs. The source is a human donor with multiple sclerosis.

The V and J genes are TRBV20-1 and TRBJ2-3; a weak D match, TRBD2 (6 bases). This CDR3 contains 14 residues. The germline CDR1 and CDR2 sequences are DFQATT and SNEGSKA (reference sequence). V lost 0 bases and J 6 bases, leaving 13 bases between the germline ends. CDR3 sequence reads: CSARDRRGSDTQYF. DNA of the CDR3: TGCAGTGCTAGAGATCGGCGGGGCTCGGATACGCAGTATTTT.

The V and J genes are TRBV30 and TRBJ1-1; no clear D. The germline V gene encodes CDR1 GTSNPN and CDR2 SVGIG (reference sequence). Between the trimmed V and J ends, which lost 4 bases and 0 bases, there was a span of 9 bases. This CDR3 contains 13 residues. CDR3 amino acids: CAWTKLLNTEAFF. CDR3 sequence (DNA): TGTGCCTGGACCAAGTTACTGAACACTGAAGCTTTCTTT. The full variable domain, rest sourced from reference TRBV30 and TRBJ1-1, is SQTIHQWPATLVQPVGSPLSLECTVEGTSNPNLYWYRQAAGRGLQLLFYSVGIGQISSEVPQNLSASRPQDRQFILSSKKLLLSDSGFYLCAWTKLLNTEAFFGQGTRLTVV.

This clonotype appeared once. V and J are TRBV4-2 and TRBJ1-1, with D perhaps matching TRBD1 (6 bases). V was cut by 1 base and J by 0 bases, with 12 bases left in between. This CDR3 region has 16 residues. Germline V lookup: CDR1 LGHNA, CDR2 YNFKEQ. CDR3 region: CASSQAIQGVNTEAFF. CDR3 nucleotides: TGTGCCAGCAGCCAAGCTATACAGGGAGTGAACACTGAAGCTTTCTTT.

The table lists this clonotype with a count of one. The J gene is TRBJ1-4, the V gene TRBV5-1; TRBD1 might be the D (5 bases). V was clipped by 4 bases and J by 10 bases, with 17 bases between them. The length of the CDR3 is 14 residues. CDR1 and CDR2 from the germline V gene are SGHRS and YFSETQ. The CDR3 sequence is CASSLPGTAGKLFF. CDR3 DNA: TGCGCCAGCAGCCTTCCCGGGACGGCCGGAAAACTGTTTTTT.

The chain has TRBV5-6 and TRBJ2-1; D is undetermined. Trimming removed 3 bases from V and 4 bases from J, with 20 bases in between. This CDR3 spans 17 amino acids. CDR1 is SGHDT and CDR2 is YYEEEE in the germline V gene. In DNA form, the CDR3 reads TGTGCCAGCAGCTCGCCCTCCGGATACAGCCAATACAATGAGCAGTTCTTC. Translation: CASSSPSGYSQYNEQFF.

J is TRBJ2-1 and V is TRBV5-1, with 9 bases lining up with TRBD1. The CDR3 has 15 residues. Trimming cost V 3 bases and J 2 bases; bases outside gene matches: 3. CDR1 and CDR2 (germline): SGHRS, YFSETQ. The CDR3 DNA reads as TGCGCCAGCAGCTGGGACAGGGTACCCTACAATGAGCAGTTCTTC. The encoded protein is CASSWDRVPYNEQFF.

The V gene is TRBV6-2 or TRBV6-3, the J gene TRBJ1-2; 7 positions agree with TRBD1. Trimming at V came to 5 bases and at J to 4 bases, leaving 10 bases not matched to a gene. The V gene's germline CDR1 is MNHEY and CDR2 SVGEGT. The CDR3 consists of 15 residues. Written as DNA, the CDR3 is TGTGCCAGCAGTACGGAGAGGACAGGAACCTATGGCTACACCTTC. It is translated as CASSTERTGTYGYTF.

This clonotype was detected a few times. The J gene is TRBJ2-6, the V gene TRBV20-1; no definite D call. Trimming took off 5 bases at V and 4 bases at J, with 12 bases between the two ends. This CDR3 spans 14 amino acids. Germline lookup yields CDR1 DFQATT and CDR2 SNEGSKA (reference sequence). The CDR3 region is CSALPSKGANVLTF. The DNA of the CDR3 is TGCAGTGCTCTGCCTTCAAAAGGGGCCAACGTCCTGACTTTC.

The chain joins TRBV5-5 to TRBJ1-1; 9 bases agree with TRBD1. CDR3 size: 15 residues. V trimming: 3 bases; J trimming: 4 bases; junction bases outside the gene matches: 7. Per the germline V gene, CDR1 is SGHKS and CDR2 is YYEKEE (reference sequence). The CDR3 bases are TGTGCCAGCAGCTACCAGGACAGGGGACTCACTGAAGCTTTCTTT. Amino acid sequence: CASSYQDRGLTEAFF. Supplemented by reference TRBV5-5 and TRBJ1-1, the full variable domain reads DAGVTQSPTHLIKTRGQQVTLRCSPISGHKSVSWYQQVLGQGPQFIFQYYEKEERGRGNFPDRFSARQFPNYSSELNVNALLLGDSALYLCASSYQDRGLTEAFFGQGTRLTVV.

CDR3 sequence reads: CASSGTGTGGYNEQFF. The CDR3 DNA is TGTGCCAGTAGTGGGACCGGGACAGGGGGCTACAATGAGCAGTTCTTC. The V and J genes are TRBV19 and TRBJ2-1; the match to TRBD1 covers 11 bases. The CDR3 extends over 16 amino acids. V shed 5 bases, J shed 3 bases, and the junction held 6 bases outside the gene matches. Looked up from germline, CDR1 is LNHDA and CDR2 is SQIVND (reference sequence).

The V gene is TRBV25-1, the J gene TRBJ2-3; D may match TRBD1 or TRBD2 (6 bases each). Germline V lookup: CDR1 MGHDK, CDR2 SYGVNS. V was shortened by 6 bases and J by 4 bases, with 8 bases between the two germline ends. The CDR3 extends over 12 amino acids. This CDR3 is CASRRGADTQYF. Written as DNA, the CDR3 is TGTGCCAGCAGAAGGGGGGCAGATACGCAGTATTTT. Full variable domain (rest looked up from reference TRBV25-1 and TRBJ2-3): EADIYQTPRYLVIGTGKKITLECSQTMGHDKMYWYQQDPGMELHLIHYSYGVNSTEKGDLSSESTVSRIRTEHFPLTLESARPSHTSQYLCASRRGADTQYFGPGTRLTVL.

The V call is TRBV9, the J call TRBJ2-6; no definite D call. Trimming cost V 1 base and J 2 bases, with 7 bases left between them. The CDR3 consists of 15 residues. Germline CDR1 and CDR2: SGDLS and YYNGEE. Here the CDR3 reads CASSVFGAGANVLTF. CDR3 coding DNA: TGTGCCAGCAGCGTATTTGGGGCTGGGGCCAACGTCCTGACTTTC.

The chain links TRBV12-3 or TRBV12-4 to TRBJ2-6; D unresolved. V was shortened by 6 bases and J by 4 bases, with 4 bases between the two germline ends. The CDR3 covers 12 residues. CDR3 sequence reads: CASSLGANVLTF. CDR3 bases: TGTGCCAGCAGCCTGGGGGCCAACGTCCTGACTTTC.

This clonotype occurred once. The rearrangement uses TRBV20-1 and TRBJ2-7; a weak D match, TRBD2 (6 bases). The germline V gene has CDR1 DFQATT and CDR2 SNEGSKA (reference sequence). There are 14 residues in the CDR3. The V and J ends lost 6 bases and 3 bases respectively, with 18 bases between them. The CDR3 coding sequence is TGCAGTGCGAGTCTAGCGAAAAGTCGCTACGAGCAGTACTTC. Residues: CSASLAKSRYEQYF.

The chain couples TRBV6-5 to TRBJ2-7, with D possibly being TRBD1 (6 bases). The CDR3 is 16 amino acids. CDR1 is MNHEY and CDR2 is SVGAGI in the germline V gene. V was trimmed by 0 bases and J by 1 base, leaving 13 bases between them. The DNA of the CDR3 is TGTGCCAGCAGTTACTCGGGGGCGGTCGAATCCTACGAGCAGTACTTC. Amino acid sequence: CASSYSGAVESYEQYF.

This chain uses TRBV7-2 with TRBJ2-7, with a possible D match to TRBD2 (5 bases). CDR1 is SGHTA, CDR2 FQGNSA, per germline. This CDR3 has 14 residues. V gave up 2 bases and J gave up 6 bases, with 14 bases separating them. The DNA of the CDR3 is TGTGCCAGCAGCTTATATTGGCTTGAGGGCGAGCAGTACTTC. This codes for CASSLYWLEGEQYF.

The chain employs TRBV19 and TRBJ2-1, with D tentatively TRBD1 or TRBD2 (6 bases each). In germline, CDR1 is LNHDA, CDR2 SQIVND (reference sequence). The CDR3 runs to 15 residues. V was cut by 6 bases and J by 0 bases, with 12 bases left in between. CDR3 amino acids: CASRGGGRSYNEQFF. CDR3 coding DNA: TGTGCCAGTAGAGGTGGGGGGCGCTCCTACAATGAGCAGTTCTTC.

The rearrangement uses TRBV27 and TRBJ1-1; D perhaps matches TRBD1 (6 bases). The CDR3 sequence is 14 residues long. Per the germline V gene, CDR1 is MNHEY and CDR2 is SMNVEV (reference sequence). The ends were cut back, 5 bases at V and 1 base at J, with 11 bases in the middle. The DNA for the CDR3 is TGTGCCAGCAGTCCGACAGGAGAGAACACTGAAGCTTTCTTT. It yields the protein CASSPTGENTEAFF.

CDR3 DNA: TGTGCCAGCAGCCGAGCGGGGGAGTACGAGCAGTACTTC. This encodes CASSRAGEYEQYF. The rearrangement uses TRBV4-2 and TRBJ2-7, with 8 bases that match TRBD2. CDR3 length: 13 residues. Germline loops: CDR1 LGHNA, CDR2 YNFKEQ. Unmatched junction bases numbered 3, after V lost 4 bases and J lost 4 bases.

This chain links TRBV5-1 with TRBJ2-1; 14 bases are a match to TRBD2. J lost 4 bases, V lost 4 bases, and 7 bases had no gene match. Per germline, CDR1 SGHRS and CDR2 YFSETQ. The CDR3 length is 17 residues. The CDR3 reads CASSLRTSGGHYNEQFF. The DNA of the CDR3 is TGCGCCAGCAGCCTGCGGACTAGCGGGGGGCATTACAATGAGCAGTTCTTC. The variable domain in full, with the rest retrieved from reference TRBV5-1 and TRBJ2-1, is KAGVTQTPRYLIKTRGQQVTLSCSPISGHRSVSWYQQTPGQGLQFLFEYFSETQRNKGNFPGRFSGRQFSNSRSEMNVSTLELGDSALYLCASSLRTSGGHYNEQFFGPGTRLTVL.

This chain connects TRBV5-4 to TRBJ2-1, with D uncertain. This CDR3 comprises 13 residues. Trimming cost V 4 bases and J 6 bases, with 11 bases left between them. Looked up from germline, CDR1 is SGHNT and CDR2 is YYREEE (reference sequence). The CDR3 reads CASSLDSGNEQFF. CDR3 in DNA: TGTGCCAGCAGCCTAGACTCCGGCAATGAGCAGTTCTTC.

The rearrangement uses TRBV6-5 and TRBJ1-4; 8 bases fit TRBD1. V lost 6 bases and J lost 8; bases outside the gene matches: 8. From germline, CDR1 is MNHEY and CDR2 SVGAGI. The CDR3 has 14 residues. The CDR3 sequence is CASSRTGKWEKLFF. The CDR3 DNA sequence: TGTGCCAGCAGCCGGACAGGGAAGTGGGAAAAACTGTTTTTT.

This clonotype was seen only once. The chain uses TRBV30 and TRBJ1-6; TRBD1 matches 7 bases. CDR3 length equals 15 residues. The V and J ends lost 2 bases and 4 bases, in that order; junction bases with no gene match: 5. Germline CDR1 reads GTSNPN; CDR2 reads SVGIG (reference sequence). CDR3 sequence (DNA): TGTGCCTGGAGTCCATCGACAGGGTATAATTCACCCCTCCACTTT. Translating it yields CAWSPSTGYNSPLHF.

The chain carries TRBV3-1 and TRBJ1-3; 9 nucleotides match TRBD1. Germline-derived CDR1 and CDR2 are LGHDT and YNNKEL (reference sequence). J lost 4 bases, V lost 4 bases, and 5 bases had no gene match. The CDR3 has 15 residues. The CDR3 reads CASSPGQGYGNTIYF. DNA for the CDR3: TGTGCCAGCAGCCCAGGACAGGGGTACGGAAACACCATATATTTT. The full variable domain, its missing parts supplied by reference TRBV3-1 and TRBJ1-3, is DTAVSQTPKYLVTQMGNDKSIKCEQNLGHDTMYWYKQDSKKFLKIMFSYNNKELIINETVPNRFSPKSPDKAHLNLHINSLELGDSAVYFCASSPGQGYGNTIYFGEGSWLTVV.

The table lists this clonotype with a count of one. This chain joins TRBV12-3 or TRBV12-4 and TRBJ2-7; D is possibly TRBD1 (6 bases). Trimming left V 4 bases short and J 2 bases short, with 12 bases between. The CDR3 consists of 14 residues. CDR3 protein: CASSYGDKTYEQYF. The CDR3 DNA reads TGTGCCAGCAGTTATGGGGACAAGACCTACGAGCAGTACTTC.

The chain is built from TRBV29-1 and TRBJ2-3, with D perhaps matching TRBD1 (5 bases). Trimming pared 3 bases from V and 6 bases from J, leaving 16 bases between. This CDR3 has 14 amino acids. Per the germline V gene, CDR1 is SQVTM and CDR2 is ANQGSEA. The CDR3 is CSVEEWGLGDTQYF. DNA of the CDR3: TGCAGCGTTGAGGAGTGGGGCCTTGGGGATACGCAGTATTTT.